This T cell receptor (beta chain) was sequenced in a study of human T cells and chemical hapten exposure (dated by TCRdb to the early 2020s). Concerning the study at large: For sensitization, 2% DPC in acetone was applied to a roughly 2 cm by roughly 2 cm area of upper inner arm skin. Throughout the study period of about 22 weeks, patients also received therapeutic DPC doses to the scalp every week. Patch testing on the upper back used Finn chambers containing 0.01% DPC, with scoring done after 6 days according to International Contact Dermatitis Research Group standards. Alopecia areata with under or over 50% scalp involvement, alopecia totalis and alopecia universalis were represented in the patient cohort, which was mostly female. The libraries were sequenced as a pool, and the TCR yield per sample differed mostly because of small variations in library volumes within the pool. This study followed changes in the peripheral blood TCR repertoire in vivo during primary and secondary sensitization of alopecia patients to the hapten diphenylcyclopropenone (DPC). Patient blood was sampled pre-sensitization (week 0) and at 2, 6 and about 24 weeks after DPC sensitization. For TCR sequencing, blood came from 25 to 35 alopecia patients at anywhere from one to four time points (pre-sensitization, 2, 6 and 24 weeks).

To prepare the library, RACE was applied. Reads for this sample came from a NextSeq 500. During library preparation, unique molecular identifiers were attached to individual cDNA molecules so that TCRs could be counted quantitatively and reproducibly. For every blood RNA sample, sequencing covered both the TCR alpha and TCR beta chains. The study's own analysis went as follows. The median number of TCRs per sample was over 95,000, ranging from about 20,000 to 750,000. The Decombinator software suite was used to annotate the V, J and CDR3 of the TCR reads. Every sample was subsampled to the same number of TCRs (28,000) for the PS versus PT1 abundance plots. Expanded TCRs were defined as absent before sensitization and observed at least eight times at the 2-week time point. The raw public reads went through TCRdb reprocessing: fastp at Q25, MiXCR clone calling, in-frame beta chains kept. Records with the same CDR3 protein are collapsed into one entry carrying the most frequent genes and DNA. None of the V and J calls come from the authors' own analysis; TCRdb made them. In this sample the table shows tens of thousands of distinct CDR3 sequences, 3% to 4% of which occur a single time. Under 8.5% of the sample is held by the ten biggest clonotypes.

What the authors observed across the whole study: Compared with pre-sensitization or healthy control sets, expanded TCRs formed significantly more large CDR3 similarity clusters, which is consistent with antigen-driven responses. Repeated subsampling changed both the strength of the expansion versus patch-test correlation and the threshold at which the correlation became significant. Alopecia, a presumed autoimmune disease, was present in all patients, so the immune response of the patients might differ from that of healthy individuals. The number of TCRs above 1 in 1000 frequency did not change with DPC sensitization; there was no evidence of global repertoire structure alterations. Patch test score was positively correlated with the number of PT1 expanded TCRs, with significance at thresholds 8, 16 and 32 but not at 4.

The time point label of this sample denotes: patch test 2, 6 weeks after DPC sensitization. The treatment or condition label on this specimen signifies: therapeutic diphenylcyclopropenone sensitization with weekly scalp DPC. At each patch-test visit, blood was drawn before the patch test was applied. Eligible patients were aged 18 to 70, diagnosed with alopecia, deemed suitable for DPC therapy, and excluded if pregnant. Total RNA was extracted from unfractionated whole blood that had been collected in Tempus Blood RNA tubes. V is pruned by 1 base and J by 2 bases, leaving 5 bases of the junction without a gene match. CDR3 length: 14 amino acids, cysteine to phenylalanine. The only DNA kept is the CDR3, 42 bases in frame from the first base. Via the germline V gene, CDR1 is SQVTM and CDR2 ANQGSEA. This clonotype has a count of ten or more. The clone's antigen remains unknown. No much larger clone exists at a distance of one base, and base qualities are not known.

This sample comprised whole blood, obtained in connection with sensitization to the hapten diphenylcyclopropenone (DPC). The sequence was collected from a man aged 35-49 years with alopecia areata. Some clones in this sample may be carry-over from other donors' samples. The rearrangement combines TRBV29-1 with TRBJ2-7, with 7 central nucleotides matching TRBD1. CDR3 sequence: CSVEGTGQPYEQYF. In nucleotide form, the sequence is TGCAGCGTTGAAGGGACAGGACAACCCTACGAGCAGTACTTC.